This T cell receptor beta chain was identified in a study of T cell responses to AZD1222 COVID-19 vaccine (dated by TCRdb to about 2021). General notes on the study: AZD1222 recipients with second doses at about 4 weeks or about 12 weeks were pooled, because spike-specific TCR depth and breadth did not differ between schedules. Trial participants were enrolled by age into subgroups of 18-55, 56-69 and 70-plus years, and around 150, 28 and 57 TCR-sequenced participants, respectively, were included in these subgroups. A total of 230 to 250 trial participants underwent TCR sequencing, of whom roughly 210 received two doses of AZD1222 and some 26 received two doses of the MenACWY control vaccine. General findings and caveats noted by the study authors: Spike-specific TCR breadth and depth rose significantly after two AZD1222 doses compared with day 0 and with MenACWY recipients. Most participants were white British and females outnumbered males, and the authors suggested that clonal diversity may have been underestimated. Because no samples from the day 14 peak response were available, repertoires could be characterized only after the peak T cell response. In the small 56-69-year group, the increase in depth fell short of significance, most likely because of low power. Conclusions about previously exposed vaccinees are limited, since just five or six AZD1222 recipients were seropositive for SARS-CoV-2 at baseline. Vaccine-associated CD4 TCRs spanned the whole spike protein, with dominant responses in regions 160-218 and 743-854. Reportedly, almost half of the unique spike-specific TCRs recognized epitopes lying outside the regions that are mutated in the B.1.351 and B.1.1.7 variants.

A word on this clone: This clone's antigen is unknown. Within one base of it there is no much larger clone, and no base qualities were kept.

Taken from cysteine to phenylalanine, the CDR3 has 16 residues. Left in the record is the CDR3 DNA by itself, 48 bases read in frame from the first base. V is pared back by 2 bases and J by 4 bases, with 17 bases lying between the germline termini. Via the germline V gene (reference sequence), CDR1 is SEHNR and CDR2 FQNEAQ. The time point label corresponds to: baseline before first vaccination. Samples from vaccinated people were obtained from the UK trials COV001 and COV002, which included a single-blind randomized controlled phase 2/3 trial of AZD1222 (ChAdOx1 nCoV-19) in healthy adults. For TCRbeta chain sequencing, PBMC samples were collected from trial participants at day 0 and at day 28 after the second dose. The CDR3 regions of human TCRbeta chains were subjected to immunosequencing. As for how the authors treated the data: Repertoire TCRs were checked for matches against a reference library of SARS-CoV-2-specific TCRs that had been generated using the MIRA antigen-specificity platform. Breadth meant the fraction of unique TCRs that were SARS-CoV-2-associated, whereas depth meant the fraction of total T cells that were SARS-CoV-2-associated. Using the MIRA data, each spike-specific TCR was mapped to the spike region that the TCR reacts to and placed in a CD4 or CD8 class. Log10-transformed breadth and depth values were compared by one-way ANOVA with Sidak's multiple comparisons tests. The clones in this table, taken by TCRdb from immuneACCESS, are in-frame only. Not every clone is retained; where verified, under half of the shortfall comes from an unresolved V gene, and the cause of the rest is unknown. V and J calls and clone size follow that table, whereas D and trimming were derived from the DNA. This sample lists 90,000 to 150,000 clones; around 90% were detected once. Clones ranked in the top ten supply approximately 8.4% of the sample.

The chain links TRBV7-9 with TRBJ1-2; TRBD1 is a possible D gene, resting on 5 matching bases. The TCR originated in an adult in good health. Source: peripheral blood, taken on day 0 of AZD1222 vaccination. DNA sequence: TGTGCCAGCAGCTTATTTGTGGGGACGGCCCCCTATGGCTACACCTTC. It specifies CASSLFVGTAPYGYTF.